The clone carrying this TCR beta chain was found a few times. Its antigen is as yet unknown. The data were taken from a study of T-cell memory formation after mild COVID-19. Study background: In these data, TCR clusters were largely donor specific.

Study-level points and caveats: Pre-infection memory showed some responding clones, and this suggested that cross-reactive memory joined. Clones contracting day 15 to 85 were balanced CD4/CD8; later expanders leaned CD4+.

From germline, CDR1 is SGHDN and CDR2 FVKESK. V was trimmed by 4 bases and J by 8 bases, leaving 12 bases between them. The CDR3 sequence is 14 residues long. TCRdb reprocessed the 5' RACE reads with MiXCR, giving one entry per CDR3 protein. Of more than 300,000 distinct CDR3 sequences in the sample, approximately 13% were seen once. The source is a man between 18 and 35 years old who had mild COVID-19 (a few samples of this study predate the infection). Cell type and time point are not known. Sequences were obtained from PBMCs or a T cell subset sorted from them (not recorded which). The V gene is TRBV14, the J gene TRBJ1-6; TRBD1 is a possible D gene (5 bases). The CDR3 here is CASSPTGLDSPLHF. CDR3 sequence (DNA): TGTGCCAGCAGCCCTACAGGCCTGGATTCACCCCTCCACTTT. Together with reference TRBV14 and TRBJ1-6, the CDR3 gives the full variable domain: EAGVTQFPSHSVIEKGQTVTLRCDPISGHDNLYWYRRVMGKEIKFLLHFVKESKQDESGMPNNRFLAERTGGTYSTLKVQPAELEDSGVYFCASSPTGLDSPLHFGNGTRLTVT.